Below, 3 T cell receptor beta chains from the same sample are listed, as sequenced in a study of T cell repertoires in cytomegalovirus infection. TCRdb fed the reads into MiXCR, producing one record per CDR3 protein. Of around 450,000 distinct CDR3 sequences listed, about 11% were seen once; the top ten hold 10%. The sample taken for sequencing was PBMCs. Receptors were obtained from a human donor in good health (CMV status not recorded). Some clones in this sample may be carry-over from other donors' samples.

The chain employs TRBV28 and TRBJ2-7; no definite D call. Germline CDR1 MDHEN, CDR2 SYDVKM. V was shortened by 3 bases and J by 3 bases, with 9 bases between the two germline ends. The length of the CDR3 is 13 residues. Here the CDR3 reads CASSLVQIYEQYF. In nucleotides, the CDR3 is TGTGCCAGCAGTTTGGTACAAATCTACGAGCAGTACTTC.

This clonotype was picked up many times. J is TRBJ2-1 and V is TRBV11-3, with TRBD2 as a possible D gene (6 bases). This CDR3 is 18 amino acids long. With 1 base removed from V and 0 bases from J, the gap between germline ends came to 16 bases. Looked up from germline, CDR1 is SGHNT and CDR2 is YENEEA. CDR3 sequence reads: CASSLGGISGRSYNEQFF. In nucleotides, the CDR3 is TGTGCCAGCAGCTTAGGGGGAATTAGCGGTCGCTCCTACAATGAGCAGTTCTTC. The full variable domain, completed using reference TRBV11-3 and TRBJ2-1, is EAGVVQSPRYKIIEKKQPVAFWCNPISGHNTLYWYLQNLGQGPELLIRYENEEAVDDSQLPKDRFSAERLKGVDSTLKIQPAELGDSAVYLCASSLGGISGRSYNEQFFGPGTRLTVL.

This clonotype was picked up many times. V and J are TRBV7-2 and TRBJ1-6; no clear D. This CDR3 has 13 residues. Between the trimmed V and J ends, which lost 7 bases and 7 bases, there was a span of 11 bases. Germline V lookup: CDR1 SGHTA, CDR2 FQGNSA. The CDR3 DNA follows: TGTGCCAGCACTGAAGTGGCGAATTCACCCCTCCACTTT. Protein product: CASTEVANSPLHF.